The clone carrying this T cell receptor beta chain was recorded a few times. Its target is not known. This sample was included in a study of cytomegalovirus exposure and HLA in healthy donors. Study conclusions and caveats: In a later analysis, HLA-associated beta chains showed higher expansion and lower generation probabilities than comparable chains.

Both 60 Vbeta primers and 13 Jbeta primers went into the PCR. Data came from immunoSEQ multiplex PCR; TCRdb stores just in-frame clones and leaves some out. The top ten clones hold less than 2.5% of a sample with about 180,000 clones, 76% of them seen once. Germline V gives CDR1 LNHDA, CDR2 SQIVND (reference sequence). CDR3 size: 13 residues. The germline V and J ends were trimmed by 3 bases and 2 bases, with 7 bases remaining between them. What was sequenced was PBMCs. V and J are TRBV19 and TRBJ1-2; D not resolved. The sequence came from a woman younger than 45 in good health and CMV-seropositive. The CDR3 sequence: CASSMGLNYGYTF. The CDR3 DNA reads TGTGCCAGTAGTATGGGCCTGAACTATGGCTACACCTTC.